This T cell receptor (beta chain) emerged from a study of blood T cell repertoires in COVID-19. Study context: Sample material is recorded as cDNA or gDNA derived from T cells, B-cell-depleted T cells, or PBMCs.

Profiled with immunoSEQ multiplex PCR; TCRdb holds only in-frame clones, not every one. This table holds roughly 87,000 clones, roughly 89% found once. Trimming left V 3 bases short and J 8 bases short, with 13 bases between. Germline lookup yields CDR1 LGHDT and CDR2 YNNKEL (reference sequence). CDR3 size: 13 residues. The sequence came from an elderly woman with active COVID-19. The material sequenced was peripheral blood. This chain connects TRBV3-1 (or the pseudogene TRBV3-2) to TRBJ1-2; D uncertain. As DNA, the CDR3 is TGTGCCAGCAGCCATGGTCCGGGTTCCGGCTACACCTTC. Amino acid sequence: CASSHGPGSGYTF.